A selection of T cell receptor beta chains follows, all from one sample in a study of metastatic and nonmetastatic thyroid tumors. With MiXCR, TCRdb called clones anew from the PCR reads. The table lists 30,000 to 50,000 clones, approximately 15% of them singletons. Sequencing was performed on blood. These receptors originate from a female donor with papillary thyroid cancer or a benign thyroid nodule (not recorded which). Some clones in this sample may be carry-over from other donors' samples. CDR3s include the opening cysteine and the closing phenylalanine or tryptophan. D genes are given only for firm matches. Size values are once, few and many counts, or a class for expanded clones, and some rows have none.

d_call,cdr3_length,j_call,clone_size,v_call,cdr3_aa,cdr3_nt
-,11,TRBJ1-5,few,TRBV27,CASRDYPPQHF,TGTGCCAGCAGAGATTACCCGCCCCAGCATTTT
-,14,TRBJ1-2,medium-sized,TRBV28,CASSLLDQTHGYTF,TGTGCCAGCAGTTTATTGGACCAGACACATGGCTACACCTTC
TRBD1,17,TRBJ2-2,many,TRBV2,CASSEYLLDRETGELFF,TGTGCCAGCAGTGAATATCTCCTGGACAGGGAGACCGGGGAGCTGTTTTTT
-,18,TRBJ2-6,few,TRBV12-3/TRBV12-4,CASSLPWAYSSGANVLTF,TGTGCCAGCAGTTTACCCTGGGCATACTCCTCTGGGGCCAACGTCCTGACTTTC
-,15,TRBJ2-1,few,TRBV6-2/TRBV6-3,CASSYSTVGRNEQFF,TGTGCCAGCAGTTACTCGACGGTAGGGAGAAATGAGCAGTTCTTC
-,16,TRBJ1-3,many,TRBV5-1,CASSLAPGDSGNTIYF,TGCGCCAGCAGCTTGGCCCCAGGGGACTCTGGAAACACCATATATTTT
-,14,TRBJ1-4,many,TRBV28,CASRGVGTNEKLFF,TGTGCCAGCAGGGGGGTAGGCACTAATGAAAAACTGTTTTTT
TRBD1,14,TRBJ2-7,few,TRBV2,CASSERTGVHEQYF,TGTGCCAGCAGTGAGCGGACAGGGGTCCACGAGCAGTACTTC
-,14,TRBJ2-5,many,TRBV19,CASSIEGLQETQYF,TGTGCCAGTAGTATTGAGGGCCTCCAAGAGACCCAGTACTTC
-,13,TRBJ2-5,many,TRBV29-1,CSVRAARAETQYF,TGCAGCGTACGGGCCGCGCGGGCCGAGACCCAGTACTTC
TRBD1,16,TRBJ1-1,many,TRBV30,CAWSPPGTGMNTEAFF,TGTGCCTGGAGTCCCCCTGGGACAGGAATGAACACTGAAGCTTTCTTT
TRBD2,18,TRBJ2-7,many,TRBV3-1,CASSHHWTSGRAAAEQYF,TGTGCCAGCAGCCACCACTGGACTAGCGGGAGGGCCGCGGCCGAGCAGTACTTC
-,16,TRBJ1-5,few,TRBV19,CASSIDHFISNQPQHF,TGTGCCAGTAGTATAGATCACTTTATCAGCAATCAGCCCCAGCATTTT
-,16,TRBJ2-1,-,TRBV28,CASSFGREYTFDEQFF,TGTGCCAGCAGTTTTGGTCGTGAGTATACCTTCGATGAGCAGTTCTTC
TRBD2,13,TRBJ2-7,many,TRBV9,CASSGGGSHEQYF,TGTGCCAGCAGCGGGGGAGGGTCCCACGAGCAGTACTTC
TRBD1,15,TRBJ2-7,-,TRBV20-1,CSVPPFRTGGYEQYF,TGCAGTGTTCCTCCGTTTCGGACAGGGGGCTACGAGCAGTACTTC
-,17,TRBJ2-3,few,TRBV6-1,CASSEATGIGGTYTQYF,TGTGCCAGCAGTGAAGCTACAGGTATTGGAGGCACATATACGCAGTATTTT
-,14,TRBJ1-5,many,TRBV28,CASRVQGKNQPQHF,TGTGCCAGCAGAGTACAGGGAAAAAATCAGCCCCAGCATTTT
-,16,TRBJ1-2,many,TRBV5-1,CASSLVSDATRYGYTF,TGCGCCAGCAGCTTGGTTTCCGACGCTACCCGTTATGGCTACACCTTC